This T cell receptor beta chain was sequenced during a study of blood T cell repertoires in COVID-19. Study-level information: PBMCs, B-cell-depleted T cells, or T cells provided the cDNA or gDNA that made up the material.

In the authors' workflow: Cell counts per sample came from amplifying reference gene primers. Profiling relied on immunoSEQ multiplex PCR, and the TCRdb table lists in-frame clones only, not all of them. That table is the source of V, J and clone size, and D and trimming were worked out from the DNA. Among some 70,000 clones, more than 90% were seen once, and the ten largest hold roughly 14%. The CDR3 spans 15 residues. Trimming removed 4 bases at V and 7 bases at J, with 19 bases between. Germline assignment: CDR1 KGHSH and CDR2 LQKENI. This clone was observed a handful of times. The clonotype comes from a human donor with active COVID-19. The donor label of this sample is uncertain. The chain links TRBV18 to TRBJ1-2; D not certain. Material for sequencing was peripheral blood. CDR3 nucleotide sequence: TGTGCCAGCTCACTATCGAAGGTCTTAGGGAGTGGCTACACCTTC. This translates into CASSLSKVLGSGYTF.